This T cell receptor (beta chain) is drawn from a study of OX40 agonist ivuxolimab in advanced cancers. At the level of the study: At 0.01 to 10 mg/kg, ivuxolimab was administered intravenously to patients every 2 weeks. Dose-escalation patients had hepatocellular carcinoma, melanoma, renal cell or head and neck cancer. Broader study findings: On average, a greater number of expanded clones characterised CD8+ T cells relative to CD4+.

The CDR3 is 15 residues long. Trimming left V 2 bases short and J 1 base short, with 12 bases between. Germline V gives CDR1 LNHDA, CDR2 SQIVND (reference sequence). A history of autoimmune disease or systemic immunosuppression excluded patients. Generated by immunoSEQ multiplex PCR, the TCRdb table keeps only in-frame clones and is missing some. The sample holds 65,000 to 100,000 clones, around 91% seen once. A note on this clone: The antigen is not known.

This chain connects TRBV19 to TRBJ2-7; D is possibly TRBD2 (6 bases). The TCR originated in an adult with an advanced solid tumor such as melanoma, head and neck, liver or kidney cancer. The sequences come from CD4+ or CD8+ T cells sorted from blood, collected in a trial of the OX40 agonist ivuxolimab. The CDR3 sequence is CASSIKVGGSYEQYV. The CDR3 coding sequence is TGTGCCAGTAGTATAAAGGTGGGGGGTTCCTACGAGCAGTACGTC.